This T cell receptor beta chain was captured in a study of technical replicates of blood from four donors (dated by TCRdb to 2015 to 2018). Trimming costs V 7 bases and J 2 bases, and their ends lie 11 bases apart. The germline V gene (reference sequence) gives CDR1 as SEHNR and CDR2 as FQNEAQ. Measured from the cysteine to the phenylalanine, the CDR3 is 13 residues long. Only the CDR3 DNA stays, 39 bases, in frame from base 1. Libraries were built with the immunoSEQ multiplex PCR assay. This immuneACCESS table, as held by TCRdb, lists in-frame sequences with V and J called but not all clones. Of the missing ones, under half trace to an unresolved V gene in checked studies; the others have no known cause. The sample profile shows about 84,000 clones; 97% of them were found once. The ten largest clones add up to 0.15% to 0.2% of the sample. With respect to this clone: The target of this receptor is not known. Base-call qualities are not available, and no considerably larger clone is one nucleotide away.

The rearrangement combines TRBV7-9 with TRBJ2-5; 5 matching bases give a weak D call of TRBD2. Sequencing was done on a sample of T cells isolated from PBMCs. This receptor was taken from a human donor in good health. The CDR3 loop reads CASTPRRQETQYF. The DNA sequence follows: TGTGCCAGCACTCCCCGGAGGCAAGAGACCCAGTACTTC.